The rows below give T cell receptor beta chains drawn from one sample of a study of beta chain features in type 1 diabetes. Libraries were prepared by immunoSEQ multiplex PCR; TCRdb keeps only in-frame clonotypes and omits some of them. The sample includes roughly 330,000 clones, 9.5% to 12% of them seen just once. Sequenced material: naive CD4+ T cells from blood. Every receptor here comes from a woman in her twenties or thirties in good health. The CDR3 runs from the conserved cysteine through the conserved F or W. A D gene is named only where the DNA matches it firmly. Not every row has a clone size; where given, it reads once, few, many or a size class.

D	V	size	J	CDR3	DNA
-	TRBV9	few	TRBJ2-7	CASSVSTGATYEQYF	TGTGCCAGCAGCGTCTCCACAGGAGCCACCTACGAGCAGTACTTC
-	TRBV18	-	TRBJ2-7	CASSPRQESYEQYF	TGTGCCAGCTCACCGAGACAGGAATCCTACGAGCAGTACTTC
-	TRBV29-1	few	TRBJ2-3	CSVDWGQPSDTQYF	TGCAGCGTTGACTGGGGGCAACCCTCCGATACGCAGTATTTT
-	TRBV2	-	TRBJ2-1	CASSRDSYNEQFF	TGTGCCAGCAGTCGGGACTCGTACAATGAGCAGTTCTTC
TRBD1	TRBV5-1	few	TRBJ1-2	CASSLVGTDYGYTF	TGCGCCAGCAGCTTGGTGGGGACAGACTATGGCTACACCTTC
-	TRBV7-2	few	TRBJ2-5	CASSLVGRVGRETQYF	TGTGCCAGCAGCTTAGTCGGGCGGGTCGGGCGGGAAACCCAGTACTTC
TRBD1	TRBV6-1	-	TRBJ2-7	CASLGQGLYEQYF	TGTGCCAGCCTCGGACAGGGTCTCTACGAGCAGTACTTC
-	TRBV7-2	-	TRBJ2-7	CASSARGAYEQYF	TGTGCCAGCAGCGCCCGCGGGGCCTACGAGCAGTACTTC
TRBD1	TRBV28	few	TRBJ1-5	CASSSQGASNQPQHF	TGTGCCAGCAGTTCCCAGGGGGCGAGCAATCAGCCCCAGCATTTT
TRBD2	TRBV11-3	few	TRBJ2-1	CASSYSGTHYNEQFF	TGTGCCAGCAGTTATAGCGGGACCCATTACAATGAGCAGTTCTTC
TRBD1	TRBV18	-	TRBJ2-7	CASSEGQGAVDEQYF	TGTGCCAGCTCAGAGGGACAGGGGGCCGTAGACGAGCAGTACTTC
TRBD2	TRBV19	few	TRBJ2-3	CATRTSGRLDTQYF	TGTGCCACCCGGACTAGCGGGAGGCTAGATACGCAGTATTTT
-	TRBV7-2	-	TRBJ2-3	CASSPRTGTDTQYF	TGTGCCAGCAGCCCCCGGACAGGCACAGATACGCAGTATTTT
-	TRBV19	-	TRBJ1-1	CASNIGRGMNTEAFF	TGTGCCAGTAACATAGGGCGGGGGATGAACACTGAAGCTTTCTTT
-	TRBV4-3	-	TRBJ2-7	CASSQEAAHRIPYEQYF	TGCGCCAGCAGCCAGGAGGCTGCTCATCGTATTCCCTACGAGCAGTACTTC
-	TRBV7-6	-	TRBJ2-1	CASSLALAPTINEQFF	TGTGCCAGCAGCTTAGCGCTAGCCCCCACGATTAATGAGCAGTTCTTC
-	TRBV29-1	few	TRBJ1-1	CSVEEGTNEAFF	TGCAGCGTTGAAGAGGGGACAAATGAAGCTTTCTTT
TRBD2	TRBV29-1	-	TRBJ2-7	CSVEGAGAYEQYF	TGCAGCGTTGAAGGCGCGGGAGCCTACGAGCAGTACTTC
-	TRBV13	few	TRBJ2-2	CASSHRETAITGELFF	TGTGCCAGCAGCCACCGGGAGACCGCCATCACCGGGGAGCTGTTTTTT
TRBD2	TRBV27	-	TRBJ2-1	CASLSGSHNEQFF	TGTGCCAGCCTTAGCGGGAGCCACAATGAGCAGTTCTTC
TRBD1	TRBV7-9	few	TRBJ1-4	CASSPTGTATNEKLFF	TGTGCCAGCAGCCCTACCGGGACAGCAACTAATGAAAAACTGTTTTTT
-	TRBV19	few	TRBJ2-5	CASSRTGKETQYF	TGTGCCAGTAGTCGGACGGGAAAAGAGACCCAGTACTTC
-	TRBV5-1	-	TRBJ2-2	CASQDPGTGELFF	TGCGCCAGCCAGGACCCAGGGACCGGGGAGCTGTTTTTT
TRBD1	TRBV27	-	TRBJ1-1	CASRDRVANTEAFF	TGTGCCAGCCGGGACAGGGTCGCGAACACTGAAGCTTTCTTT
-	TRBV18	-	TRBJ2-1	CASSPRQGGNEQFF	TGTGCCAGCTCACCACGTCAGGGGGGCAATGAGCAGTTCTTC
-	TRBV19	-	TRBJ1-1	CASSKDTTWNTEAFF	TGTGCCAGTAGTAAGGACACCACATGGAACACTGAAGCTTTCTTT
-	TRBV5-4	few	TRBJ2-5	CASSHKGGGHQETQYF	TGTGCCAGCAGCCACAAGGGGGGAGGGCACCAAGAGACCCAGTACTTC
-	TRBV7-9	-	TRBJ2-5	CASSSSETQYF	TGTGCCAGCAGCTCCTCGGAGACCCAGTACTTC
-	TRBV29-1	few	TRBJ1-2	CSVDSQPGYGYTF	TGCAGCGTTGATTCCCAGCCCGGGTATGGCTACACCTTC
TRBD2	TRBV9	few	TRBJ2-2	CASSIGLAGGEVPAGPGELFF	TGTGCCAGCAGCATAGGACTAGCGGGAGGTGAGGTCCCGGCCGGTCCCGGGGAGCTGTTTTTT
-	TRBV13	few	TRBJ2-7	CASSSTYEQYF	TGTGCCAGCAGCTCCACCTACGAGCAGTACTTC
-	TRBV4-2	-	TRBJ1-1	CASSQTDSLSEAFF	TGTGCCAGCAGCCAGACGGACAGCCTATCTGAAGCTTTCTTT
TRBD2	TRBV11-2	-	TRBJ2-1	CASSFTAGVSYNEQFF	TGTGCCAGCAGCTTTACGGCGGGAGTCTCCTACAATGAGCAGTTCTTC
TRBD1	TRBV11-2	-	TRBJ2-5	CASSLSPGQGDLETQYF	TGTGCCAGCAGCTTAAGCCCGGGACAGGGGGATTTAGAGACCCAGTACTTC
TRBD2	TRBV18	-	TRBJ2-1	CASSAGLADNEQFF	TGTGCCAGCTCGGCGGGACTAGCGGACAATGAGCAGTTCTTC
TRBD2	TRBV2	-	TRBJ2-3	CASRRRLATDTQYF	TGTGCCAGCAGGCGCAGACTAGCCACAGATACGCAGTATTTT
-	TRBV30	few	TRBJ2-5	CAWSVYTVTGRGETQYF	TGTGCCTGGAGTGTATATACCGTAACAGGGAGGGGAGAGACCCAGTACTTC
TRBD1	TRBV7-9	few	TRBJ1-4	CASSFTGDAEKLFF	TGTGCCAGCAGCTTCACAGGGGACGCTGAAAAACTGTTTTTT
TRBD1	TRBV5-1	few	TRBJ2-7	CASSTTGTGAYEQYF	TGCGCCAGCAGCACAACCGGGACAGGGGCCTACGAGCAGTACTTC
-	TRBV4-3	-	TRBJ2-1	CASSQGRVSNEQFF	TGCGCCAGCAGCCAAGGGCGGGTCTCCAATGAGCAGTTCTTC
TRBD1	TRBV7-9	few	TRBJ1-1	CASRGQGANTEAFF	TGTGCCAGCAGGGGACAGGGGGCGAACACTGAAGCTTTCTTT
-	TRBV6-5	few	TRBJ2-7	CASSYGTPIYEQYF	TGTGCCAGCAGTTACGGGACTCCAATTTACGAGCAGTACTTC
-	TRBV30	few	TRBJ2-1	CAWTGITYNEQFF	TGTGCCTGGACAGGGATTACCTACAATGAGCAGTTCTTC
TRBD1	TRBV6-4	-	TRBJ1-5	CASRVTGGRQPQHF	TGTGCCAGCAGGGTAACAGGGGGCAGGCAGCCCCAGCATTTT
-	TRBV7-9	few	TRBJ2-5	CASSLLAYQETQYF	TGTGCCAGCAGCTTACTAGCGTACCAAGAGACCCAGTACTTC
-	TRBV9	-	TRBJ2-3	CASSVLVTSTDTQYF	TGTGCCAGCAGCGTATTAGTAACTAGCACAGATACGCAGTATTTT